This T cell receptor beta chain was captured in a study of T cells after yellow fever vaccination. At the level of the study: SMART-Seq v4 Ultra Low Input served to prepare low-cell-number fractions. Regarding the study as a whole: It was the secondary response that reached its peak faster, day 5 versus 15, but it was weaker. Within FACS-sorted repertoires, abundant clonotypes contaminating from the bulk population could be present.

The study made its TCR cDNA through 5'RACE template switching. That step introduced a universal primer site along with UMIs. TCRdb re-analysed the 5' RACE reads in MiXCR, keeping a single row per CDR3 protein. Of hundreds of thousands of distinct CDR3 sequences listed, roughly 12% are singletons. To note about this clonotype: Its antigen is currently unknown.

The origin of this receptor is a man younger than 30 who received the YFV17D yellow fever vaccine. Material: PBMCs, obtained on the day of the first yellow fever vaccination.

CDR3 sequence: CASSAYRGHTEAFF. CDR3 bases: TGTGCCAGCAGCGCCTACAGGGGCCACACTGAAGCTTTCTTT. The V and J genes are TRBV7-2 and TRBJ1-1; 7 positions agree with TRBD1. Trimming removed 5 bases from V and 3 bases from J; junction bases left unmatched: 6. The CDR3 is made up of 14 amino acids. Germline V gene sequence: CDR1 SGHTA, CDR2 FQGNSA.